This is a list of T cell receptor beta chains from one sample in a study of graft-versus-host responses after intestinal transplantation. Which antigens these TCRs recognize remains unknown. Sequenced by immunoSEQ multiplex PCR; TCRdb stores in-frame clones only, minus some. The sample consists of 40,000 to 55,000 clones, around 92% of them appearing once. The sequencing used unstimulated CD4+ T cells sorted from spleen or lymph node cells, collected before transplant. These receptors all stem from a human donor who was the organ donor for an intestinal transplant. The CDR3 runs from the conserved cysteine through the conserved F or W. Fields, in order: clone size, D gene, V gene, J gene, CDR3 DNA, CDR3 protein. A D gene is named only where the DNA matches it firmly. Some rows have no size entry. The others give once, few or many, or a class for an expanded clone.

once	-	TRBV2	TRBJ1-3	TGTGCCAGCAGTGCCCTACGAGGGACATTCGAAAACACCATATATTTT	CASSALRGTFENTIYF
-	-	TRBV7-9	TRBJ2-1	TGTGCCAGCAGCTTAGTGTCAGGGTGGGATGAGCAGTTCTTC	CASSLVSGWDEQFF
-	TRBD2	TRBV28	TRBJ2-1	TGTGCCAGCAGTTCCTTCGTCGGTAGCGGGTCCTACAATGAGCAGTTCTTC	CASSSFVGSGSYNEQFF
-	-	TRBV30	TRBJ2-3	TGTGCCTGGAACCAGGGGGGCCTCACAGATACGCAGTATTTT	CAWNQGGLTDTQYF
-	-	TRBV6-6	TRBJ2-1	TGTGCCAGCAGTTACTCGATTTCGACACCCCCGGCTGAGCAGTTCTTC	CASSYSISTPPAEQFF
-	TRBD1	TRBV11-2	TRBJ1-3	TGTGCCAGCAGCCCCTCGACAGGGACTGGAAACACCATATATTTT	CASSPSTGTGNTIYF
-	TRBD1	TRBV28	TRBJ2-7	TGTGCCAGCAGTTTCCCCGGGACAGGTGGACCCTACGAGCAGTACTTC	CASSFPGTGGPYEQYF
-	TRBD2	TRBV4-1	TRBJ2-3	TGCGCCAGCAGCCAGCGACTAGCGGGGATAACAGATACGCAGTATTTT	CASSQRLAGITDTQYF
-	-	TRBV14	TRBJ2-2	TGTGCCAGCAGCCAAGCTACTATGGGGGGGCTGTTCACCGGGGAGCTGTTTTTT	CASSQATMGGLFTGELFF
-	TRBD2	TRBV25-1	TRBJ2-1	TGTGCCAGCAGTTATTCGGGGGGTAATGAGCAGTTCTTC	CASSYSGGNEQFF
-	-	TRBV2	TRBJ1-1	TGTGCCAGCAGTGAAGGGGTCCAGGAGGTGAACACTGAAGCTTTCTTT	CASSEGVQEVNTEAFF
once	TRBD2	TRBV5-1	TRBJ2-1	TGCGCCAGCAGGGTAACCGCGGGGGGGGGAGATGAGCAGTTCTTC	CASRVTAGGGDEQFF
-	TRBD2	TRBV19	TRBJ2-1	TGTGCCAGTAGTCAGCTAGCGGGAGGATTGAATGAGCAGTTCTTC	CASSQLAGGLNEQFF
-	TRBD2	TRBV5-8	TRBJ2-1	TGTGCCAGCAGCTTAAGGCTAGCGGGTGACAATGAGCAGTTCTTC	CASSLRLAGDNEQFF
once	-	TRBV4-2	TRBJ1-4	TGTGCCAGCAGCCAAGAAAGGGGCAGGCTTAATGAAAAACTGTTTTTT	CASSQERGRLNEKLFF
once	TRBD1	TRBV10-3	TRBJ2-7	TGTGCCATCAGAGATCAGGGGGCCTACGAGCAGTACTTC	CAIRDQGAYEQYF
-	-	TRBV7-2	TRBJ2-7	TGTGCCAGCAGCACAGCCGGCCAGGGCTACGAGCAGTACTTC	CASSTAGQGYEQYF
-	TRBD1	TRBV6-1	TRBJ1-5	TGTGCCAGCAGTGCATGGACAGGGGGCTTTGAGAATCAGCCCCAGCATTTT	CASSAWTGGFENQPQHF
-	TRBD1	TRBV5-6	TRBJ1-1	TGTGCCAGCAGCTGGGGGACAGGGTACACTGAAGCTTTCTTT	CASSWGTGYTEAFF
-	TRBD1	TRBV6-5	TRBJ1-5	TGTGCCAGCAGTGGAACCGGGACAGGGTCTCAGCCCCAGCATTTT	CASSGTGTGSQPQHF
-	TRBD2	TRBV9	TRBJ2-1	TGTGCCAGCAGCGTCAGTACTAGCGGGAGAGGTGAGCAGTTCTTC	CASSVSTSGRGEQFF
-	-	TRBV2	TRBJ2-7	TGTGCCAGCAGTGATCGGGTTTACTCCTACGAGCAGTACTTC	CASSDRVYSYEQYF
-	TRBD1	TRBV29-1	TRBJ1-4	TGCAGCGTTGAGAGAGGGACAGGAGGAGAAAAACTGTTTTTT	CSVERGTGGEKLFF
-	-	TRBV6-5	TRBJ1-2	TGTGCCAGCAGTTACGAGGCAGTCTATGGCTACACCTTC	CASSYEAVYGYTF
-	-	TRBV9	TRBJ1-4	TGTGCCAGCAGCGTCGGGGGGTCGAGTGAAAAACTGTTTTTT	CASSVGGSSEKLFF
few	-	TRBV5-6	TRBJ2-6	TGTGCCAGCAGCGAGGGCCCTGGGGCCAACGTCCTGACTTTC	CASSEGPGANVLTF
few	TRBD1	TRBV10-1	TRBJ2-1	TGCGCCAGCGCCGGGACAGCAGGCGGTGAGCAGTTCTTC	CASAGTAGGEQFF
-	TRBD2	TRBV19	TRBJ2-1	TGTGCCAGTAGTATCCTTACTAGCGGGAGGGGCAATGAGCAGTTCTTC	CASSILTSGRGNEQFF
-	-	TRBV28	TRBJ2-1	TGTGCCGCGGCGCCACACCAGAGGAATGAGCAGTTCTTC	CAAAPHQRNEQFF
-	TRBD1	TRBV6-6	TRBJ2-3	TGTGCCAGCAGGACCGGGACAGGGATGGCAGATACGCAGTATTTT	CASRTGTGMADTQYF
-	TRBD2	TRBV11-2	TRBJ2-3	TGTGCCAGCAGCTTTACAGCGGGGCCCCTCACAGATACGCAGTATTTT	CASSFTAGPLTDTQYF
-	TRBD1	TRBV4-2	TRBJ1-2	TGTGCCAGCAGCCAACCCAGGACAGGCCTCGGGTATGGCTACACCTTC	CASSQPRTGLGYGYTF
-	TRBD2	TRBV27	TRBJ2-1	TGTGCCAGCAGTTTATACTCCAATAGCGGGAGGTACTCCTACAATGAGCAGTTCTTC	CASSLYSNSGRYSYNEQFF
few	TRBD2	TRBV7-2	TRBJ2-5	TGTGCCAGCAGCCCTAGGGCTAGCGGGAGGATAGAGACCCAGTACTTC	CASSPRASGRIETQYF
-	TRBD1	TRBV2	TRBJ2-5	TGTGCCAGCACCCTGGGGACAGGGGGAGAGACCCAGTACTTC	CASTLGTGGETQYF
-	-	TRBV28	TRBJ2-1	TGTGCCAGCGGGGGCCCAATCATGCGCAATGAGCAGTTCTTC	CASGGPIMRNEQFF
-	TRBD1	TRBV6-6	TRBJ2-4	TGTGCCAGCACACTGTCGGGACAGGGAAACATTCAGTACTTC	CASTLSGQGNIQYF
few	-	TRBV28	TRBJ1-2	TGTGCCAGCAGTTTACAGGCTAACTATGGCTACACCTTC	CASSLQANYGYTF
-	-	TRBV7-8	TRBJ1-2	TGTGCCAGCAGCGGACGAGCGGGGGGCGGATATGGCTACACCTTC	CASSGRAGGGYGYTF